A single TCR beta chain is shown here with its context. What it binds is not known. Treatment of the sample: approximately nine-day PBMC culture with coronavirus spike peptide pools or control peptides (ViraFEST assay). Cultured CD4+ T cell DNA underwent sequencing with the Oncomine TCR Beta short-read assay. MiXCR, applied by TCRdb to the PCR reads, yields one record per CDR3 protein. Of 13,000 or so distinct CDR3 sequences detected, about 50% appear once; the ten largest clones hold roughly 19%. This sample is part of a study of vaccination and CD4 T cells after COVID-19. Study results and limitations: The study found that a median approximately 90% of reactive clones in convalescent patients appeared only post-vaccination.

The germline V and J ends were trimmed by 1 base and 3 bases, with 15 bases remaining between them. The CDR3 consists of 16 residues. Germline CDR1 is LGHNA and CDR2 is YNFKEQ. The V gene is TRBV4-2, the J gene TRBJ1-2, with D unresolved. The clonotype originates from a human donor who had recovered from COVID-19. Input material: CD4+ T cells from blood, cultured in vitro. The CDR3 nucleotides are TGTGCCAGCAGCCAAGTAGGCGGCGGATCAGACTATGGCTACACCTTC. As protein: CASSQVGGGSDYGYTF.